This is a list of T cell receptor beta chains from one sample in a study of blood T cell repertoires in COVID-19. The data were produced by immunoSEQ multiplex PCR, yet TCRdb's version contains in-frame clones alone and is incomplete. The profile covers 230,000 or so clones, with approximately 83% appearing a single time and around 3.7% taken by the ten largest. The sequencing sample was made of PBMCs or T cells enriched from blood (not recorded which). Source of these receptors: a man in his forties or fifties who had recovered from COVID-19. Each CDR3 is given with its conserved first and last residue. Each record gives: J gene, clone size, V gene, D gene, CDR3 length, CDR3 protein, CDR3 DNA. D genes are given only for firm matches. Size tells how often a clone was seen (once, few, many) or the class of an expanded clone, and some rows leave it out.

J gene: TRBJ1-2; clone size: few; V gene: TRBV19; D gene: TRBD1; CDR3 length: 17; CDR3 protein: CASSTVAGGRTNYGYTF; CDR3 DNA: TGTGCCAGTAGTACGGTAGCAGGGGGCCGTACTAACTATGGCTACACCTTC
J gene: TRBJ2-7; clone size: .; V gene: TRBV7-8; D gene: TRBD1; CDR3 length: 13; CDR3 protein: CASSLTGGNEQYF; CDR3 DNA: TGTGCCAGCAGCTTAACAGGGGGCAACGAGCAGTACTTC
J gene: TRBJ2-3; clone size: .; V gene: TRBV7-8; D gene: TRBD2; CDR3 length: 17; CDR3 protein: CASSLLAGGPGTDTQYF; CDR3 DNA: TGTGCCAGCAGCTTGCTAGCGGGAGGGCCGGGCACAGATACGCAGTATTTT
J gene: TRBJ2-2; clone size: once; V gene: TRBV9; D gene: TRBD1; CDR3 length: 16; CDR3 protein: CASSVQTGGGTGELFF; CDR3 DNA: TGTGCCAGCAGCGTCCAGACAGGGGGCGGCACCGGGGAGCTGTTTTTT
J gene: TRBJ2-5; clone size: .; V gene: TRBV28; D gene: TRBD1; CDR3 length: 15; CDR3 protein: CASSRGQGWQETQYF; CDR3 DNA: TGTGCCAGCAGTCGCGGACAGGGCTGGCAAGAGACCCAGTACTTC
J gene: TRBJ2-3; clone size: .; V gene: TRBV4-3; D gene: TRBD2; CDR3 length: 16; CDR3 protein: CASSQGFAGVSDTQYF; CDR3 DNA: TGCGCCAGCAGCCAAGGCTTCGCGGGAGTCTCAGATACGCAGTATTTT
J gene: TRBJ2-3; clone size: .; V gene: TRBV7-8; D gene: .; CDR3 length: 15; CDR3 protein: CASSVSGAYADTQYF; CDR3 DNA: TGTGCCAGCAGCGTGAGCGGCGCGTATGCAGATACGCAGTATTTT
J gene: TRBJ1-3; clone size: .; V gene: TRBV18; D gene: .; CDR3 length: 13; CDR3 protein: CASSPTDRNTIYF; CDR3 DNA: TGTGCCAGCTCACCGACAGACCGAAACACCATATATTTT
J gene: TRBJ1-2; clone size: .; V gene: TRBV7-2; D gene: .; CDR3 length: 15; CDR3 protein: CASSGRQAANYGYTF; CDR3 DNA: TGTGCCAGCAGCGGTCGACAGGCAGCTAACTATGGCTACACCTTC
J gene: TRBJ1-2; clone size: .; V gene: TRBV19; D gene: .; CDR3 length: 12; CDR3 protein: CASSIIQGGYTF; CDR3 DNA: TGTGCCAGTAGTATAATCCAGGGCGGCTACACCTTC
J gene: TRBJ2-5; clone size: .; V gene: TRBV5-4; D gene: .; CDR3 length: 14; CDR3 protein: CASSVTGREETQYF; CDR3 DNA: TGTGCCAGCAGCGTTACAGGGCGCGAAGAGACCCAGTACTTC
J gene: TRBJ1-2; clone size: once; V gene: TRBV5-1; D gene: TRBD1; CDR3 length: 12; CDR3 protein: CASSADRDGYTF; CDR3 DNA: TGCGCCAGCAGCGCAGACAGGGATGGCTACACCTTC
J gene: TRBJ1-1; clone size: .; V gene: TRBV6-1; D gene: TRBD1; CDR3 length: 16; CDR3 protein: CASSGPPGGYVTEAFF; CDR3 DNA: TGTGCCAGCAGTGGCCCGCCAGGGGGCTACGTCACTGAAGCTTTCTTT
J gene: TRBJ2-7; clone size: .; V gene: TRBV5-1; D gene: .; CDR3 length: 18; CDR3 protein: CASSLAAGALAYYYEQYF; CDR3 DNA: TGCGCCAGCAGCTTGGCCGCTGGGGCCCTCGCTTATTACTACGAGCAGTACTTC
J gene: TRBJ1-3; clone size: once; V gene: TRBV28; D gene: TRBD1; CDR3 length: 16; CDR3 protein: CASRRQGPSSGNTIYF; CDR3 DNA: TGTGCCAGCAGACGACAGGGGCCGAGCTCTGGAAACACCATATATTTT
J gene: TRBJ2-1; clone size: few; V gene: TRBV20-1; D gene: .; CDR3 length: 11; CDR3 protein: CSADNYNEQFF; CDR3 DNA: TGCAGTGCCGACAACTACAATGAGCAGTTCTTC
J gene: TRBJ2-1; clone size: .; V gene: TRBV7-2; D gene: TRBD2; CDR3 length: 15; CDR3 protein: CASSSGLAGSSEQFF; CDR3 DNA: TGTGCCAGCAGCTCCGGACTAGCGGGATCAAGTGAGCAGTTCTTC
J gene: TRBJ1-4; clone size: .; V gene: TRBV6-1; D gene: .; CDR3 length: 18; CDR3 protein: CASSERPTGLLTNEKLFF; CDR3 DNA: TGTGCCAGCAGTGAGAGACCAACAGGGCTACTAACTAATGAAAAACTGTTTTTT
J gene: TRBJ2-2; clone size: .; V gene: TRBV6-5; D gene: .; CDR3 length: 16; CDR3 protein: CASSYSFLATTGELFF; CDR3 DNA: TGTGCCAGCAGTTACTCGTTTCTAGCCACGACCGGGGAGCTGTTTTTT
J gene: TRBJ2-7; clone size: .; V gene: TRBV11-2; D gene: TRBD1; CDR3 length: 12; CDR3 protein: CASSPTGNEQYF; CDR3 DNA: TGTGCCAGCAGCCCGACAGGGAACGAGCAGTACTTC
J gene: TRBJ1-2; clone size: .; V gene: TRBV3-1/TRBV3-2; D gene: .; CDR3 length: 18; CDR3 protein: CASSQDEGQIRFRGGYTF; CDR3 DNA: TGTGCCAGCAGCCAAGACGAAGGACAGATCAGGTTCCGTGGTGGCTACACCTTC